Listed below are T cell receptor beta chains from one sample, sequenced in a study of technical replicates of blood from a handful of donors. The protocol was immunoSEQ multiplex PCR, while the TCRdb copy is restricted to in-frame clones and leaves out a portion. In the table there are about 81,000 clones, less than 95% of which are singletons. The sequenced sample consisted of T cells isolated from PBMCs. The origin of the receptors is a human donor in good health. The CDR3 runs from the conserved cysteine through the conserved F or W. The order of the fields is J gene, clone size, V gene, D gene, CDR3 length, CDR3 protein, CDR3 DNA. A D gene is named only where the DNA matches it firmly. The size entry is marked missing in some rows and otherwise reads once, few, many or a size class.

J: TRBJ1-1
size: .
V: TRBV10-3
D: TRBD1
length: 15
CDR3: CATGGQGRVNTEAFF
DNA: TGTGCCACAGGGGGTCAGGGGCGGGTGAACACTGAAGCTTTCTTT

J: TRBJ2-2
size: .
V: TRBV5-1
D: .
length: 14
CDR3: CASSLTGFTGELFF
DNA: TGCGCCAGCAGCTTAACAGGTTTCACCGGGGAGCTGTTTTTT

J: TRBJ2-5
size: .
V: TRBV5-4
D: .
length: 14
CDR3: CASSFDRSTETQYF
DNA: TGTGCCAGCAGCTTCGACAGATCCACTGAGACCCAGTACTTC

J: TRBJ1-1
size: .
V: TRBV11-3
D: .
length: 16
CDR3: CASSLESWGLNTEAFF
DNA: TGTGCCAGCAGCTTAGAAAGTTGGGGCTTGAACACTGAAGCTTTCTTT

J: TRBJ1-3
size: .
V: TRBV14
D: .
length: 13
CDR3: CASRDSSGNTIYF
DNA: TGTGCCAGCAGGGACAGCTCTGGAAACACCATATATTTT

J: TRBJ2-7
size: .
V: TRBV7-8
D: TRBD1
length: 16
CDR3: CASSLGGGTGVPEQYF
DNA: TGTGCCAGCAGCTTAGGGGGCGGGACAGGGGTGCCCGAGCAGTACTTC

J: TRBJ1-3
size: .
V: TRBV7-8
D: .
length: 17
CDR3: CASSPRWTANSGNTIYF
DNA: TGTGCCAGCAGCCCTAGGTGGACAGCAAACTCTGGAAACACCATATATTTT

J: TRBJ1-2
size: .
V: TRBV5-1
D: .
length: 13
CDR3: CASSLGSNYGYTF
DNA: TGCGCCAGCAGCTTAGGGAGTAACTATGGCTACACCTTC

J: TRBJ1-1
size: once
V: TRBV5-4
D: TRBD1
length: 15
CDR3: CASSLRGRGRTEAFF
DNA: TGTGCCAGCAGCTTGCGCGGCAGGGGGAGAACTGAAGCTTTCTTT

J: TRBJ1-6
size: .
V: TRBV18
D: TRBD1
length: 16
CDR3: CASSPGTGGLGSPLHF
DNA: TGTGCCAGCTCACCAGGGACAGGGGGCCTTGGGTCACCCCTCCACTTT

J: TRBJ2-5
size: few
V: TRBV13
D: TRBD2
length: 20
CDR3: CASSLRWELRATSGRQTQYF
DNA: TGTGCCAGCAGCTTACGGTGGGAGCTCCGGGCGACTAGCGGGAGGCAGACCCAGTACTTC

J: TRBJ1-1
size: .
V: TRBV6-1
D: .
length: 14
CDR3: CASIRTVMNTEAFF
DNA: TGTGCCAGCATTAGGACAGTAATGAACACTGAAGCTTTCTTT

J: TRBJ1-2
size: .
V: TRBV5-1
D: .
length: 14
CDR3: CASSSGFFQGGYTF
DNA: TGCGCCAGCAGCTCAGGCTTTTTCCAGGGTGGCTACACCTTC

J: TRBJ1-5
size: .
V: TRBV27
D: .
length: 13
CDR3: CASSFGLGQPQHF
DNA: TGTGCCAGCAGTTTCGGGTTGGGTCAGCCCCAGCATTTT

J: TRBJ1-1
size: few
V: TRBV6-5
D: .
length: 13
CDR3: CASSYRQNTEAFF
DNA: TGTGCCAGCAGTTACCGACAGAACACTGAAGCTTTCTTT

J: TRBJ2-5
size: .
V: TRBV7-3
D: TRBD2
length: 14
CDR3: CASSLVGGEETQYF
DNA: TGTGCCAGCAGCTTAGTTGGGGGGGAAGAGACCCAGTACTTC

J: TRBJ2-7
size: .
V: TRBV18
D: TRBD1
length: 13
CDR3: CASSRDRGYEQYF
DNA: TGTGCCAGCTCACGGGACAGGGGCTACGAGCAGTACTTC

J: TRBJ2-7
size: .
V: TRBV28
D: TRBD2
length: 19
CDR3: CASSLSLNLLAGPSYEQYF
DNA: TGTGCCAGCAGTCTTTCCCTGAACCTTCTAGCGGGACCCTCCTACGAGCAGTACTTC

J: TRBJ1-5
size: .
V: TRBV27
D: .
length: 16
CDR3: CASSSQTAPVGQPQHF
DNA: TGTGCCAGCAGTTCCCAGACAGCCCCCGTGGGGCAGCCCCAGCATTTT

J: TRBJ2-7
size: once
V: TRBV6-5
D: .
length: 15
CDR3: CASSYGRNSPYEQYF
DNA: TGTGCCAGCAGTTACGGTCGGAACAGTCCCTACGAGCAGTACTTC

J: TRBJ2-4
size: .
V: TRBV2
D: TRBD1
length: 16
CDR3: CASWRSTGGVKNIQYF
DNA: TGTGCCAGCTGGAGGTCTACAGGGGGCGTGAAAAACATTCAGTACTTC

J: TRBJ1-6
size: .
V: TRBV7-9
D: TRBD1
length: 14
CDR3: CASSSDRGFSPLHF
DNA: TGTGCCAGCAGCTCTGACAGGGGGTTCTCACCCCTCCACTTT

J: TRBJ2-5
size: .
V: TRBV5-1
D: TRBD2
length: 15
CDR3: CASSLRQREGETQYF
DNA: TGCGCCAGCAGCTTGCGGCAGCGGGAGGGAGAGACCCAGTACTTC

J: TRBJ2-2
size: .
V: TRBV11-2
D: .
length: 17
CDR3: CASILAPQTLNTGELFF
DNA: TGTGCCAGCATCCTAGCCCCCCAGACTCTGAACACCGGGGAGCTGTTTTTT

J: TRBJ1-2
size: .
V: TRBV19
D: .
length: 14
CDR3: CASSIEAAIYGYTF
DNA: TGTGCCAGTAGTATTGAGGCGGCTATCTATGGCTACACCTTC

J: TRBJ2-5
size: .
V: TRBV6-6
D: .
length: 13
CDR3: CASSYGLQETQYF
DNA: TGTGCCAGCAGTTACGGACTACAAGAGACCCAGTACTTC

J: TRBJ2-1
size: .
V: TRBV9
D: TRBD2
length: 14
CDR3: CASTRGGEGNEQFF
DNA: TGTGCCAGCACCCGGGGGGGCGAGGGAAATGAGCAGTTCTTC

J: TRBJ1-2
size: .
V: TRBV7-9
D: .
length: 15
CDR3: CASVAGTERVYGYTF
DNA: TGTGCCAGCGTGGCGGGGACCGAACGCGTATATGGCTACACCTTC

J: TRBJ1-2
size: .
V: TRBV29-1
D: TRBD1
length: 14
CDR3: CSVEEGQGELGYTF
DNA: TGCAGCGTTGAAGAAGGACAGGGGGAGTTGGGCTACACCTTC

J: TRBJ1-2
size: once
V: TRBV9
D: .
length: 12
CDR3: CASSVTGYGYTF
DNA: TGTGCCAGCAGCGTCACAGGGTATGGCTACACCTTC

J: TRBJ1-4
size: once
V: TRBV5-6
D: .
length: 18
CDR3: CASSLFYPQGSTNEKLFF
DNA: TGTGCCAGCAGCTTGTTTTACCCACAGGGTTCGACTAATGAAAAACTGTTTTTT

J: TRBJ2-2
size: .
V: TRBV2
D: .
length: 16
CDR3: CASSEGTPLNTGELFF
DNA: TGTGCCAGCAGTGAGGGGACTCCCCTTAACACCGGGGAGCTGTTTTTT

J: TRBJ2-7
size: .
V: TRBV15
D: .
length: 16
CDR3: CATSRDSGHSSYEQYF
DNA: TGTGCCACCAGCAGAGACTCAGGGCACAGTTCCTACGAGCAGTACTTC

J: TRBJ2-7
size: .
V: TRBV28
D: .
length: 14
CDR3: CASSLGGRAYEQYF
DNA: TGTGCCAGCAGTTTAGGAGGAAGAGCCTACGAGCAGTACTTC

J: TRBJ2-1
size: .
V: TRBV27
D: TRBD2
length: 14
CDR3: CITSSGRAYNEQFF
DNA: TGTATTACATCGAGCGGGAGGGCCTACAATGAGCAGTTCTTC

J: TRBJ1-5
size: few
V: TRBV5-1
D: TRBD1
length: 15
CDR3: CASRPGQGTNQPQHF
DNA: TGCGCCAGCAGGCCGGGACAGGGTACCAATCAACCCCAGCATTTT

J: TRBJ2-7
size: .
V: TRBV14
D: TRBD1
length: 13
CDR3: CASSHTGGHEQYF
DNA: TGTGCCAGCAGCCATACAGGGGGGCACGAGCAGTACTTC

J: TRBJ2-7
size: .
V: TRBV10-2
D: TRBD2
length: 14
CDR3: CASSESKRGREQYF
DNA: TGCGCCAGCAGTGAGTCCAAGCGGGGACGTGAGCAGTACTTC

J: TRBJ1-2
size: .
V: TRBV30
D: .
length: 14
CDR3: CAWSVPYRPYGYTF
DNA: TGTGCCTGGAGTGTACCCTACAGGCCCTATGGCTACACCTTC